Shown below are 15 T cell receptor beta chains from a single sample sequenced in a study of technical replicates of blood from a few donors. Sequencing was performed with immunoSEQ multiplex PCR; in TCRdb, only in-frame clones are kept and a portion is missing. This table holds about 100,000 clones, over 95% found once. The sequenced sample was T cells isolated from PBMCs. The receptors here all came from a human donor in good health.

This chain links TRBV28 with TRBJ1-5; 8 positions match TRBD1. Trimming removed 3 bases from V and 2 bases from J; junction bases left unmatched: 9. Germline CDR1 MDHEN, CDR2 SYDVKM. This CDR3 has 17 amino acids. Written as DNA, the CDR3 is TGTGCCAGCAGTTTTAGTTTTACGGGACAGGGCAATCAGCCCCAGCATTTT. Residues: CASSFSFTGQGNQPQHF.

This clone is a singleton in its sample. V gene TRBV27 combines with J gene TRBJ2-2; the match to TRBD2 covers 9 bases. Germline CDR1 reads MNHEY; CDR2 reads SMNVEV (reference sequence). V trimming: 3 bases; J trimming: 8 bases; junction bases outside the gene matches: 16. This CDR3 region has 18 residues. The CDR3 DNA reads TGTGCCAGCAGTTTGGCCTCTTTGCGGGAGGGCCTGAAAGGGGAGCTGTTTTTT. Its protein product is CASSLASLREGLKGELFF.

This rearrangement joins TRBV11-2 to TRBJ2-3, with D perhaps TRBD2 (5 bases). The germline V and J ends were trimmed by 5 bases and 1 base, with 19 bases remaining between them. Germline loops: CDR1 SGHAT, CDR2 FQNNGV. The CDR3 consists of 17 residues. CDR3 nucleotides: TGTGCCAGCAGCCGTACGAACCACGGACTCGGCACAGATACGCAGTATTTT. Translated, it gives CASSRTNHGLGTDTQYF.

The CDR3 here is CASSLFPTELYGYTF. CDR3 nucleotides: TGTGCCAGCAGTTTATTTCCCACCGAACTCTATGGCTACACCTTC. The V call is TRBV27, the J call TRBJ1-2; D call uncertain. The germline V and J ends were trimmed by 1 base and 4 bases, with 13 bases remaining between them. The CDR3 contains 15 residues. Looked up from germline, CDR1 is MNHEY and CDR2 is SMNVEV (reference sequence).

CDR3 loop: CASSLLRGETQYF. As DNA, the CDR3 is TGTGCCAGCAGTTTACTTAGGGGCGAGACCCAGTACTTC. This rearrangement joins TRBV5-6 to TRBJ2-5; possible D gene TRBD1, 5 bases. Trimming shortened V by 5 bases and J by 5 bases, and 13 bases separated the two germline ends. CDR1 SGHDT and CDR2 YYEEEE come from the germline V gene. The CDR3 spans 13 residues.

The J gene is TRBJ2-1, the V gene TRBV5-1; 7 bases are shared with TRBD2. This CDR3 comprises 18 residues. J gave up 0 bases and V 0 bases, and 9 bases lay outside the gene matches. Per the germline V gene, CDR1 is SGHRS and CDR2 is YFSETQ. CDR3 in DNA: TGCGCCAGCAGCTTGGGACGTAGCGGGCGGCCCTCCTACAATGAGCAGTTCTTC. Translation: CASSLGRSGRPSYNEQFF.

The rearrangement joins TRBV30 to TRBJ1-2, with D maybe TRBD1 (5 bases). The V gene lost 4 bases and the J gene lost 8 bases, with 23 bases spanning the gap. CDR1 GTSNPN and CDR2 SVGIG come from the germline V gene (reference sequence). The CDR3 runs to 15 residues. The CDR3 protein is CAWTADTNLFSGYTF. Here the CDR3 DNA reads TGTGCCTGGACTGCGGACACCAATTTATTCAGCGGCTACACCTTC.

This chain's CDR3 is CASSPGRGQETQYF. CDR3 DNA sequence: TGTGCCAGCAGCCCTGGGAGGGGGCAAGAGACCCAGTACTTC. The chain is built from TRBV13 and TRBJ2-5, with D possibly being TRBD2 (7 bases). V dropped 5 bases and J dropped 2 bases, with 12 bases sitting between them. CDR1 and CDR2 from the germline V gene are PRHDT and FYEKMQ (reference sequence). The CDR3 contains 14 residues.

The chain links TRBV7-9 to TRBJ1-5; possible D gene TRBD1, 5 bases. V lost 3 bases to trimming and J lost 9 bases, with 12 bases between them. The CDR3 has 13 amino acids. CDR1 and CDR2 from the germline V gene are SEHNR and FQNEAQ (reference sequence). The CDR3 loop is CASSFPSGWPQHF. CDR3 bases: TGTGCCAGCAGCTTCCCATCAGGGTGGCCCCAGCATTTT. Full variable domain (remainder filled in from reference TRBV7-9 and TRBJ1-5): DTGVSQNPRHKITKRGQNVTFRCDPISEHNRLYWYRQTLGQGPEFLTYFQNEAQLEKSRLLSDRFSAERPKGSFSTLEIQRTEQGDSAMYLCASSFPSGWPQHFGDGTRLSIL.

CDR3 bases: TGTGCCAGCAGCCAAGTGATTGGAGGGTACGGCGAGCAGTACTTC. It translates to CASSQVIGGYGEQYF. The V gene is TRBV14, the J gene TRBJ2-7; perhaps TRBD2 as D (6 bases). The CDR3 totals 15 residues. Deletions cut 1 base from V and 6 bases from J, with 16 bases between. The germline gives CDR1 SGHDN, CDR2 FVKESK.

The chain is built from TRBV6-6 and TRBJ1-4; no definite D call. V was cut by 0 bases and J by 3 bases, with 8 bases left in between. This CDR3 spans 15 amino acids. In germline, CDR1 is MNHNY, CDR2 SVGAGI (reference sequence). The CDR3 DNA reads TGTGCCAGCAGTTACTCGAGCTTCTCTAATGAAAAACTGTTTTTT. This encodes CASSYSSFSNEKLFF.

The V and J genes are TRBV6-1 and TRBJ2-7; 7 bases fit TRBD1. With V trimmed by 6 bases and J by 3 bases, 5 bases remained unmatched. The CDR3 runs 13 residues. Germline CDR1 and CDR2: MNHNS and SASEGT. CDR3 coding DNA: TGTGCCAGCAGCGCGACAGGGATCTACGAGCAGTACTTC. Translation: CASSATGIYEQYF.

The chain combines TRBV15 with TRBJ1-3, with D possibly matching TRBD1 (5 bases). The CDR3 has 16 residues. Trimming cost V 0 bases and J 0 bases, with 9 bases left between them. Germline V gives CDR1 LNHNV, CDR2 YYDKDF (reference sequence). Here the CDR3 DNA reads TGTGCCACCAGCAGAGATCCGCAGGGCTCTGGAAACACCATATATTTT. This encodes CATSRDPQGSGNTIYF.

The CDR3 here is CASSQVGTGADEQYF. The CDR3 bases are TGCGCCAGCAGCCAAGTGGGGACAGGGGCAGACGAGCAGTACTTC. This sequence joins TRBV4-1 and TRBJ2-7; 10 nucleotides agree with TRBD1. V lost 1 base and J lost 5; bases outside the gene matches: 5. Germline loops: CDR1 MGHRA, CDR2 YSYEKL. This CDR3 has 15 amino acids.

This chain uses TRBV27 with TRBJ2-5; perhaps TRBD2 as D (6 bases). CDR1 and CDR2 from the germline V gene are MNHEY and SMNVEV (reference sequence). CDR3 length: 16 residues. Trimming took 3 bases from V and 5 from J, leaving 19 bases between them. The CDR3 reads CASSFDSAGGYETQYF. CDR3 in DNA: TGTGCCAGCAGTTTCGATTCGGCTGGGGGGTACGAGACCCAGTACTTC.